This entry describes one T cell receptor (beta chain). This clonotype is regarded as medium-sized (0.01 to 0.1%). The clone's antigen remains unknown. The record has no base qualities; no much larger clone is one base away. Because this beta chain is a stray read in a library intended to capture alpha chains, its abundance should not be given much weight. Trimming at the junction amounts to 4 bases on V and 0 bases on J, and the germline ends lie 9 bases apart. Taken from cysteine to phenylalanine, the CDR3 has 13 residues. Just the 39-base CDR3 DNA is kept, in frame starting at base 1. The germline V gene provides CDR1 SQVTM and CDR2 ANQGSEA. The library was made by 5' RACE. The run used a NextSeq 500. The TCR library protocol attached a unique molecular identifier to each TCR cDNA molecule to allow correction of PCR and sequencing errors. The published analysis was carried out like this. TCR identification, UMI-based error correction and CDR3 extraction were performed with Decombinator tools. Expanded TCRs were defined as those above a frequency of 2 per 1,000, corresponding to the top 1% of the tumor frequency distribution. Expanded tumor TCRs were classed as regional if statistically deemed absent (corrected P<0.05) from at least one tumor region, otherwise ubiquitous. Renyi diversity was calculated using the R vegan package after each repertoire was subsampled 100 times to 5,000 TCRs. To build CDR3 similarity networks, amino acid triplet string-kernel similarity was used, and CDR3s were connected when their pairwise similarity was above 0.82. TCRdb reworked the public reads: Q25 trimming with fastp, MiXCR clone assembly, productive beta chains retained. Entries are consolidated by CDR3 protein sequence, retaining the most common genes and DNA. The V and J calls, along with clone size, are taken from TCRdb and not from the paper's own processing. The sample has approximately 9,700 distinct CDR3 sequences on record, roughly an eighth of them singletons. The ten largest clonotypes hold 8% to 11% of the sample.

The sample's time point label is to be understood as: sample taken at primary tumor resection. The donors were some 76 patients from the lung TRACERx cohort who had early-stage, untreated non-small cell lung cancer. TCR sequencing used whole RNA extracted from tumor and nontumor lung tissue, or from cryopreserved PBMC samples, without cell sorting. Patients were selected for TCR sequencing only if sufficient RNA was available from at least two tumor regions. A lung pathologist reviewed the tumor and adjacent nontumor lung specimens before the specimens were selected. This record belongs to a study of spatial heterogeneity in lung cancer (dated by TCRdb to between 2018 and 2021). Context from the whole study: Beta-chain transcripts were consistently detected in greater numbers than alpha-chain transcripts, which likely reflects a higher abundance of beta-chain transcripts. In tumor regions, TCR transcript counts showed a strong correlation with a T cell transcriptional module score derived from matched bulk RNA-seq. In the raw uncorrected reads, each unique combination of TCR and UMI appeared on average more than ten times. In non-small cell lung cancer, the study quantitatively compared TCR alpha and beta repertoires across several tumor regions, matched nontumor lung, and blood. The study linked features of the TCR repertoire to counts of nonsynonymous mutations, which were determined by whole-exome sequencing of tumor tissue. Both alpha and beta chains were TCR-sequenced in samples taken at surgery, namely 220 tumor regions, more than 62 matched nontumor lung samples and over 55 PBMC samples.

Overall results and qualifications from the work: A correlation was observed between the number of expanded intratumoral alpha and beta TCRs and the tumor nonsynonymous mutation count. Counts of ubiquitous and regional expanded TCRs correlated with counts of ubiquitous and regional nonsynonymous mutations, respectively. TCR-seq was estimated to cover only approximately 6.6% of tumor T cells for alpha chains and roughly 14% for beta chains. Additional single-cell paired TCR alpha and beta sequencing was considered necessary to confirm, at a functional level, the hypothesis that regional TCRs recognize regional mutations.

The chain is assembled from TRBV29-1 and TRBJ1-1; TRBD1 might be the D gene, on 5 matching bases. The receptor comes from a male donor with early-stage non-small cell lung cancer. The sequenced sample was lung tumor tissue, obtained at surgery. CDR3 protein: CSVVGAVNTEAFF. The bases read TGCAGCGTTGTCGGGGCCGTGAACACTGAAGCTTTCTTT.